Listed below are T cell receptor beta chains from one sample, sequenced in a study of blood T cell repertoires in COVID-19. Repertoires were generated with immunoSEQ multiplex PCR, while TCRdb's copy carries only in-frame clones and drops some. The repertoire holds around 400,000 clones, with roughly nine tenths as singletons. Sample: peripheral blood. The receptor source for this set is a man aged 40-49 years with acute or convalescent COVID-19. CDR3s include the opening cysteine and the closing phenylalanine or tryptophan. A D gene is named only where the DNA matches it firmly. Clone size, where shown, is once, few, many, or a class for clones that have expanded.

D gene	clone size	V gene	CDR3 length	J gene	CDR3 protein	CDR3 DNA
TRBD1	-	TRBV6-2/TRBV6-3	16	TRBJ1-6	CASSWTGPGYNSPLHF	TGTGCCAGCAGCTGGACAGGACCGGGCTATAATTCACCCCTCCACTTT
-	once	TRBV14	14	TRBJ1-3	CASSRYSSGNTIYF	TGTGCCAGCAGCCGCTACAGCTCTGGAAACACCATATATTTT
TRBD1	-	TRBV27	15	TRBJ1-3	CASSLSGGPGNTIYF	TGTGCCAGCAGTTTATCAGGGGGCCCTGGAAACACCATATATTTT
TRBD1	-	TRBV20-1	13	TRBJ1-6	CSASDRGNSPLHF	TGCAGTGCGAGTGACAGGGGTAATTCACCCCTCCACTTT
-	-	TRBV7-3	14	TRBJ2-1	CASSPHSSYNEQFF	TGTGCCAGCAGCCCCCACTCCTCCTACAATGAGCAGTTCTTC
-	-	TRBV7-9	15	TRBJ2-1	CASSFLASSYNEQFF	TGTGCCAGCAGCTTCCTAGCGAGCTCCTACAATGAGCAGTTCTTC
-	-	TRBV7-7	15	TRBJ2-5	CASSLGGLFQETQYF	TGTGCTAGCAGCTTAGGAGGGTTATTCCAAGAGACCCAGTACTTC
-	-	TRBV7-9	13	TRBJ2-7	CASSPGWGEEQYF	TGTGCCAGCAGCCCGGGGTGGGGGGAAGAGCAGTACTTC
TRBD2	-	TRBV19	16	TRBJ2-2	CASSIVGGVSSGELFF	TGTGCCAGTAGTATAGTCGGGGGGGTTTCGTCCGGGGAGCTGTTTTTT
TRBD2	-	TRBV28	18	TRBJ2-1	CASSLARFTGGHLVQQFF	TGTGCCAGCAGTCTAGCCCGTTTTACGGGGGGGCATCTGGTTCAGCAGTTCTTC
-	once	TRBV4-1	15	TRBJ1-6	CASSQDWTLNSPLHF	TGCGCCAGCAGCCAAGACTGGACACTGAATTCACCCCTCCACTTT
-	-	TRBV4-3	18	TRBJ1-2	CASSQDSPGGAPLYGYTF	TGCGCCAGCAGCCAAGATTCACCGGGAGGGGCACCTCTCTATGGCTACACCTTC
TRBD1	once	TRBV2	15	TRBJ2-3	CASSADRGGTDTQYF	TGTGCCAGCAGCGCGGACAGGGGTGGAACAGATACGCAGTATTTT
TRBD1	-	TRBV27	13	TRBJ2-5	CASSRTGGETQYF	TGTGCCAGCAGTCGGACAGGAGGAGAGACCCAGTACTTC
-	-	TRBV5-1	13	TRBJ1-1	CASSLLTPNEAFF	TGCGCCAGCAGCCTTTTGACACCCAATGAAGCTTTCTTT
TRBD1	-	TRBV28	17	TRBJ1-5	CASSRRNPGGAGQPQHF	TGTGCCAGCAGTAGACGAAATCCAGGGGGCGCGGGGCAGCCCCAGCATTTT
-	-	TRBV3-1/TRBV3-2	14	TRBJ2-7	CASSQDTLADEQYF	TGTGCCAGCAGCCAAGATACACTAGCCGACGAGCAGTACTTC
TRBD2	-	TRBV4-3	15	TRBJ2-1	CASSQYSGGASEQFF	TGCGCCAGCAGCCAGTATAGCGGGGGGGCAAGTGAGCAGTTCTTC
-	-	TRBV6-5	13	TRBJ2-7	CASSSTGSYEQYF	TGTGCCAGCAGTTCGACAGGCTCCTACGAGCAGTACTTC
TRBD1	-	TRBV18	16	TRBJ1-1	CASSPRGQGAYTEAFF	TGTGCCAGCTCACCCCGGGGACAGGGGGCTTACACTGAAGCTTTCTTT
-	-	TRBV30	14	TRBJ1-6	CAWSPTRYNSPLHF	TGTGCCTGGAGTCCCACAAGATATAATTCACCCCTCCACTTT
TRBD1	once	TRBV6-5	15	TRBJ2-3	CASSQGQGTSDTQYF	TGTGCCAGCAGCCAAGGACAGGGGACATCAGATACGCAGTATTTT
TRBD2	-	TRBV5-4	16	TRBJ2-1	CASSAGTSGRRNEQFF	TGTGCCAGCAGCGCCGGGACTAGCGGGAGAAGAAATGAGCAGTTCTTC
TRBD1	-	TRBV30	16	TRBJ1-5	CAWSATGTGSNQPQHF	TGTGCCTGGAGTGCGACCGGGACAGGGAGCAATCAGCCCCAGCATTTT
-	-	TRBV19	16	TRBJ1-4	CASSSPRTEQNEKLFF	TGTGCCAGTAGCTCACCCCGGACAGAACAAAATGAAAAACTGTTTTTT
-	few	TRBV28	13	TRBJ2-2	CASSSDSTGELFF	TGTGCCAGCAGTTCCGACAGCACCGGGGAGCTGTTTTTT
TRBD1	-	TRBV27	14	TRBJ2-2	CASIAGQGSGELFF	TGTGCCAGTATTGCTGGACAGGGGTCCGGGGAGCTGTTTTTT
TRBD1	-	TRBV28	14	TRBJ2-1	CASSTGGQYNEQFF	TGTGCCAGCAGCACAGGGGGCCAATACAATGAGCAGTTCTTC
TRBD1	-	TRBV9	17	TRBJ1-1	CASSVGTGLPVNTEAFF	TGTGCCAGCAGCGTAGGGACAGGGCTGCCTGTGAACACTGAAGCTTTCTTT
-	-	TRBV7-2	14	TRBJ2-7	CASSLGGAAYEQYF	TGTGCCAGCAGCTTAGGAGGTGCCGCCTACGAGCAGTACTTC
-	-	TRBV19	14	TRBJ1-6	CASSIDGLGASLHF	TGTGCCAGTAGTATAGATGGCTTGGGAGCGTCCCTCCACTTT
TRBD1	-	TRBV28	17	TRBJ1-4	CASRTTRRAGGNEKLFF	TGTGCCAGCAGAACGACCCGTAGGGCAGGGGGTAATGAAAAACTGTTTTTT
-	-	TRBV27	17	TRBJ2-5	CASSSLSQGLSGETQYF	TGTGCCAGCAGTTCCTTAAGTCAGGGGCTCTCGGGAGAGACCCAGTACTTC
-	-	TRBV6-5	13	TRBJ1-2	CASSYFREVGYTF	TGTGCCAGCAGTTACTTCAGGGAAGTGGGCTACACCTTC
TRBD1	-	TRBV6-5	16	TRBJ1-1	CASSYRAGGGGTEAFF	TGTGCCAGCAGTTACCGGGCAGGGGGCGGGGGAACTGAAGCTTTCTTT
-	-	TRBV5-1	16	TRBJ2-2	CASSMTGGEVTGELFF	TGCGCCAGCAGTATGACGGGGGGCGAAGTCACCGGGGAGCTGTTTTTT
-	-	TRBV5-8	13	TRBJ1-1	CASSSPPRTEAFF	TGTGCCAGCAGCTCCCCCCCCAGGACTGAAGCTTTCTTT
TRBD1	-	TRBV4-1	15	TRBJ1-1	CASSQDIGGTTEAFF	TGCGCCAGCAGCCAAGACATAGGGGGCACGACTGAAGCTTTCTTT
TRBD1	-	TRBV7-8	20	TRBJ1-6	CASSLVDRTDASSYNSPLHF	TGTGCCAGCAGCTTAGTGGACAGGACCGATGCTAGCTCCTATAATTCACCCCTCCACTTT
-	-	TRBV6-6	12	TRBJ1-2	CASSYGRRDYTF	TGTGCCAGCAGTTACGGTAGGCGGGACTACACCTTC
-	-	TRBV4-3	14	TRBJ1-1	CASSQVQTGTEAFF	TGCGCCAGCAGCCAAGTACAAACAGGCACTGAAGCTTTCTTT